The table lists the clone carrying this T cell receptor (beta chain) with a count of one. Its antigen remains unidentified. This record belongs to a study of cytomegalovirus exposure and HLA in healthy donors. Study-wide results and caveats: Associated with HLA alleles at 0.05 false discovery rate in a later analysis were over 15,000 TCR beta sequences.

Germline loops: CDR1 SNHLY, CDR2 FYNNEI. The CDR3 length is 15 residues. Trimming at V came to 6 bases and at J to 9 bases, leaving 12 bases not matched to a gene. 13 Jbeta primers and 60 Vbeta primers were used for the PCR. Measured with immunoSEQ multiplex PCR; TCRdb has only the in-frame clones, and not every one. The sample lists about 63,000 clones, 80% to 90% occurring once. The receptor was isolated from a woman in her thirties in good health and CMV-seropositive. The sequencing sample was made of PBMCs. The chain carries TRBV2 and TRBJ2-4, with 9 bases identical to TRBD1. This CDR3 reads CASRGTDRGITIQYF. In nucleotides, the CDR3 is TGTGCCAGCAGAGGTACCGACAGGGGGATAACCATTCAGTACTTC.